The source of this T cell receptor (beta chain) is a study of control samples from healthy donors and cancer patients. Germline CDR1 and CDR2: ENHRY and SYGVKD. CDR3 length: 24 residues. The trim removed 5 bases at V and 5 bases at J, leaving 36 bases unmatched. Clones were sequenced by immunoSEQ multiplex PCR, and TCRdb holds only the in-frame ones, with some missing. The repertoire holds some 100,000 clones, just over 85% seen once, with 11% to 15% in the top ten. The sequence came from a man younger than 45 in good health. The sequenced sample consisted of blood. The rearrangement uses TRBV10-3 and TRBJ2-5; 9 bases are a match to TRBD1. The CDR3 nucleotides are TGTGCCATCAGTCAAGACCAGATAGCGACCAATACGGACCGGGACAGGGAGGACAGGGAGACCCAGTACTTC. It yields the protein CAISQDQIATNTDRDREDRETQYF.